Here is one TCR beta chain with its context. No antigen is known for it. Germline trimming cut 6 bases from V and 6 bases from J; bases unmatched to any gene: 8. CDR1 and CDR2 from the germline V gene are SGHVT and SQSDAQ. The CDR3 runs 14 residues. This sample stems from a study of beta chain features in type 1 diabetes. Isolated RNA was reverse transcribed in full, so expressed TCRB transcripts were sequenced. Using immunoSEQ multiplex PCR, the repertoire was profiled, and TCRdb retains in-frame clones only, with some absent. This sample has around 40,000 clones, with 66% found just once. Study results and caveats: Among patients with Type 1 diabetes, TCRB CDR3s were moderately but significantly shorter in every one of the four CD4+ subsets.

This chain links TRBV7-4 with TRBJ2-7, with 10 bases aligning to TRBD1. The material sequenced was Tregs from blood. This clonotype was obtained from a woman between 18 and 29 years old with type 1 diabetes. The CDR3 region has the DNA TGTGCCAGCAGTCTCCGGGACAGGGGCGGCGAGCAGTACTTC. This sequence encodes CASSLRDRGGEQYF.